Below, 32 T cell receptor beta chains from the same sample are listed, as sequenced in a study of T cells expressing NK-cell markers. TCRdb re-called the 5' RACE reads and shows each CDR3 protein once, DNA omitted. The sample's table shows 150,000 or so distinct CDR3 sequences. The sample was blood T cells: a sorted CD56 or NKG2C T cell subset, CD4+ or CD8+ T cells, or bulk PBMC T cells (not recorded which). The receptors shown here come from a woman aged 45-60 years in good health.

The CDR3 reads CATSDLLGTGELFF. V gene TRBV24-1 combines with J gene TRBJ2-2. The length of the CDR3 is 14 residues. Germline lookup yields CDR1 KGHDR and CDR2 SFDVKD.

The chain combines TRBV2 with TRBJ1-6; TCRdb's D call, TRBD1, is unchecked because there is no DNA. CDR1 SNHLY and CDR2 FYNNEI come from the germline V gene. This CDR3 contains 15 residues. The CDR3: CASKTNLGVQGEVHF.

The chain links TRBV29-1 to TRBJ2-3. The V gene's germline CDR1 is SQVTM and CDR2 ANQGSEA. The CDR3 extends over 13 amino acids. The CDR3 protein is CSVELENTDTQYF.

The chain recombines TRBV10-2 with TRBJ2-3; TCRdb's D call, TRBD1, is unchecked because there is no DNA. This CDR3 has 13 amino acids. Germline V gene lookup returns CDR1 WSHSY and CDR2 SAAADI. CDR3 protein: CASIGGLVDTQYF.

The CDR3 loop is CASSNRPDGNSPLHF. The chain is built from TRBV5-1 and TRBJ1-6. This CDR3 has 15 residues. The germline CDR1 and CDR2 sequences are SGHRS and YFSETQ.

The V and J genes are TRBV10-3 and TRBJ1-5; TCRdb returns TRBD1, unconfirmable since there is no DNA. Germline assignment: CDR1 ENHRY and CDR2 SYGVKD. This CDR3 is 15 amino acids long. The CDR3 is CAISEDRVSNQPQHF.

CDR3: CASISWTSGKIDTQYF. The rearrangement joins TRBV27 to TRBJ2-3; the D call of TRBD2 rests on TCRdb alone, since no DNA is present to check it. CDR1 is MNHEY, CDR2 SMNVEV, per germline (reference sequence). The CDR3 is made up of 16 amino acids.

The chain has TRBV11-2 and TRBJ2-5; TCRdb outputs TRBD1, but without DNA this stays unchecked. The CDR3 has 15 amino acids. The V gene's germline CDR1 is SGHAT and CDR2 FQNNGV. Here the CDR3 reads CASSSFLYREETQYF.

The rearrangement joins TRBV12-3 or TRBV12-4 to TRBJ2-1; TCRdb lists TRBD2, though no DNA is available to test this call. The CDR3 sequence is 16 residues long. CDR3: CASSPPTSGPTGEQFF.

The V call is TRBV27, the J call TRBJ2-3; the TRBD1 assignment by TCRdb is unverifiable without DNA. The CDR3 is 14 residues long. Looked up from germline, CDR1 is MNHEY and CDR2 is SMNVEV (reference sequence). The CDR3 spells CASSRYPVPDTQYF.

The V and J genes are TRBV29-1 and TRBJ2-1; TCRdb selects TRBD2, and the lack of DNA leaves this call unchecked. CDR3 length: 16 amino acids. Germline V gene data show CDR1 as SQVTM and CDR2 as ANQGSEA. CDR3 region: CSVAGTSGTSYNEQFF.

The chain employs TRBV10-3 and TRBJ2-1; the TCRdb D gene call, TRBD2, has no DNA to confirm it. The CDR3 spans 14 residues. CDR1 is ENHRY and CDR2 is SYGVKD in the germline V gene. This CDR3 is CATGRGRARDEQFF.

The chain employs TRBV19 and TRBJ2-5. This CDR3 is built from 13 residues. Germline CDR1 LNHDA, CDR2 SQIVND (reference sequence). This chain's CDR3 is CASSIFLQETQYF.

The chain is built from TRBV3-1 and TRBJ2-5; TCRdb's D gene call, TRBD1, goes unchecked for lack of DNA. CDR3 size: 15 residues. CDR1 is LGHDT and CDR2 is YNNKEL in the germline V gene (reference sequence). The CDR3 reads CASSQAGLSQETQYF.

This sequence joins TRBV7-8 and TRBJ1-2; checking the TCRdb D call of TRBD1 is not possible without DNA. The CDR3 runs to 15 residues. Looked up from germline, CDR1 is SGHVS and CDR2 is FQNEAQ. CDR3 in amino acids: CASSLGSPGGYGYTF.

The chain uses TRBV2 and TRBJ2-7. The CDR3 has 15 residues. The V gene's germline CDR1 is SNHLY and CDR2 FYNNEI. The CDR3 region is CASRRAAFRSYEQYF. The full variable domain, rest sourced from reference TRBV2 and TRBJ2-7, is EPEVTQTPSHQVTQMGQEVILRCVPISNHLYFYWYRQILGQKVEFLVSFYNNEISEKSEIFDDQFSVERPDGSNFTLKIRSTKLEDSAMYFCASRRAAFRSYEQYFGPGTRLTVT.

The chain recombines TRBV5-6 with TRBJ2-7. The CDR3 has 13 residues. Per the germline V gene, CDR1 is SGHDT and CDR2 is YYEEEE. CDR3 sequence reads: CASRRDTSYEQYF.

The chain combines TRBV12-3 or TRBV12-4 with TRBJ2-1; TCRdb gives TRBD2 as the D gene, but with no DNA this cannot be confirmed. CDR3 length equals 15 residues. CDR3 loop: CASSLLAGDPNEQFF.

The chain carries TRBV20-1 and TRBJ2-1; the TCRdb D gene call, TRBD1, has no DNA to confirm it. Germline V gene lookup returns CDR1 DFQATT and CDR2 SNEGSKA (reference sequence). This CDR3 spans 17 amino acids. CDR3 in amino acids: CSARGWAGQSIYNEQFF.

This rearrangement joins TRBV20-1 to TRBJ2-3; the TCRdb D gene call, TRBD2, has no DNA to confirm it. Germline V gives CDR1 DFQATT, CDR2 SNEGSKA (reference sequence). The CDR3 length is 17 residues. The CDR3 protein is CSASEFRLAGGGDTQYF.

This CDR3 is CASMGYSGYEQYF. The gene calls are TRBV28 and TRBJ2-7. Looked up from germline, CDR1 is MDHEN and CDR2 is SYDVKM. The length of the CDR3 is 13 residues.

The CDR3 protein is CASSPGLAGGPGHEQYF. The chain couples TRBV12-3 or TRBV12-4 to TRBJ2-7; the D call of TRBD2 rests on TCRdb alone, since no DNA is present to check it. CDR3 size: 17 residues.

The CDR3 sequence is CASSQDGNLGTEAFF. The chain uses TRBV3-1 and TRBJ1-1. Germline V CDR1 and CDR2: LGHDT, YNNKEL (reference sequence). The CDR3 extends over 15 amino acids. The full variable domain, completed using reference TRBV3-1 and TRBJ1-1, is DTAVSQTPKYLVTQMGNDKSIKCEQNLGHDTMYWYKQDSKKFLKIMFSYNNKELIINETVPNRFSPKSPDKAHLNLHINSLELGDSAVYFCASSQDGNLGTEAFFGQGTRLTVV.

The J gene is TRBJ2-6, the V gene TRBV12-3 or TRBV12-4. The length of the CDR3 is 15 residues. The CDR3 is CASSSGLAGANVLTF.

The chain joins TRBV7-9 to TRBJ2-7. This CDR3 has 15 residues. Germline V lookup: CDR1 SEHNR, CDR2 FQNEAQ (reference sequence). The CDR3 protein is CASSLGRESSYEQYF.

This sequence joins TRBV2 and TRBJ1-6; TCRdb indicates TRBD1, and absent DNA this call remains unverified. The CDR3 runs 15 residues. In germline, CDR1 is SNHLY, CDR2 FYNNEI. The CDR3 is CASSEWPGDNSPLHF.

The chain carries TRBV7-6 and TRBJ2-1; the D call of TRBD2 rests on TCRdb alone, since no DNA is present to check it. Germline V gives CDR1 SGHVS, CDR2 FNYEAQ. The CDR3 sequence is 17 residues long. The CDR3 sequence: CASSLVVGRSLDNEQFF. Full variable domain (rest looked up from reference TRBV7-6 and TRBJ2-1): GAGVSQSPRYKVTKRGQDVALRCDPISGHVSLYWYRQALGQGPEFLTYFNYEAQQDKSGLPNDRFSAERPEGSISTLTIQRTEQRDSAMYRCASSLVVGRSLDNEQFFGPGTRLTVL.

The genes are TRBV25-1 and TRBJ2-2. The germline CDR1 and CDR2 sequences are MGHDK and SYGVNS. The length of the CDR3 is 16 residues. CDR3: CASSEAPSLNTGELFF.

The rearrangement uses TRBV6-6 and TRBJ1-3. Germline V gene data show CDR1 as MNHNY and CDR2 as SVGAGI (reference sequence). This CDR3 region has 13 residues. CDR3: CASSAYTGNTIYF.

The V call is TRBV4-1, the J call TRBJ2-2; the D call from TCRdb, TRBD1, cannot be confirmed without DNA. Germline V gene sequence: CDR1 MGHRA, CDR2 YSYEKL. The CDR3 is made up of 15 amino acids. The CDR3 region is CASSQVQGTTGELFF.

The CDR3 here is CASSLWQPNSPLHF. The V call is TRBV27, the J call TRBJ1-6. In germline, CDR1 is MNHEY, CDR2 SMNVEV (reference sequence). The CDR3 contains 14 residues.

This chain links TRBV4-1 with TRBJ2-1; the D call of TRBD2 rests on TCRdb alone, since no DNA is present to check it. This CDR3 has 16 residues. The germline V gene has CDR1 MGHRA and CDR2 YSYEKL. The CDR3 loop reads CASSPSGSGLWTEQFF.